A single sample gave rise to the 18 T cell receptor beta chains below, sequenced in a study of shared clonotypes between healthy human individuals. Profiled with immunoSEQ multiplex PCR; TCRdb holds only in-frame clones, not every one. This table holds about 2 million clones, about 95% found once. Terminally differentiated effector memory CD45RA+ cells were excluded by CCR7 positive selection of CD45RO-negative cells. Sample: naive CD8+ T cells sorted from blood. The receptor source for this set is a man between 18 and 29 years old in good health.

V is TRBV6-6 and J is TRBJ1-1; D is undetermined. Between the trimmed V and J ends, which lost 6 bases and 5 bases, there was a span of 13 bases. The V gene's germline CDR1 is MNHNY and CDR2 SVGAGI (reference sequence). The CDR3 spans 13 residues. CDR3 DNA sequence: TGTGCCAGCAGCTCTCTACAAATGACTGAAGCTTTCTTT. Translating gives CASSSLQMTEAFF.

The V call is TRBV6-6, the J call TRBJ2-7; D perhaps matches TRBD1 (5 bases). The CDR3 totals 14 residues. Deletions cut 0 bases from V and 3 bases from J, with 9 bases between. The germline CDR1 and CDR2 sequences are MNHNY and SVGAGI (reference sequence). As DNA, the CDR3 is TGTGCCAGCAGTTACTCACCAGACAGCTACGAGCAGTACTTC. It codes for CASSYSPDSYEQYF.

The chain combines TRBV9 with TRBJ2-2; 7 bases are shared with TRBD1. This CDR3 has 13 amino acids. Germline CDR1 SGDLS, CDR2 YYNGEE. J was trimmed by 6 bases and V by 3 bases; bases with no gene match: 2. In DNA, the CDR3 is TGTGCCAGCAGCGACGACAGGGCCGGGGAGCTGTTTTTT. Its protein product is CASSDDRAGELFF.

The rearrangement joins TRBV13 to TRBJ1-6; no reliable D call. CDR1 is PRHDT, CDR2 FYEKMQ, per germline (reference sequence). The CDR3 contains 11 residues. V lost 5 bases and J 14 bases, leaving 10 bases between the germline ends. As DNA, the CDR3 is TGTGCCAGCAGCAAGGATGGATCCCTCCACTTT. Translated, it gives CASSKDGSLHF.

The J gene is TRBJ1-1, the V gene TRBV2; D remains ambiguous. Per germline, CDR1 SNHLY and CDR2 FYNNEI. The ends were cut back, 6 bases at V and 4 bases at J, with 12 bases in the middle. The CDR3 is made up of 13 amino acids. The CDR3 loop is CASRVLDGTEAFF. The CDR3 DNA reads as TGTGCCAGCAGGGTGTTAGACGGCACTGAAGCTTTCTTT. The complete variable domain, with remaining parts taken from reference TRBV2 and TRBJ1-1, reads EPEVTQTPSHQVTQMGQEVILRCVPISNHLYFYWYRQILGQKVEFLVSFYNNEISEKSEIFDDQFSVERPDGSNFTLKIRSTKLEDSAMYFCASRVLDGTEAFFGQGTRLTVV.

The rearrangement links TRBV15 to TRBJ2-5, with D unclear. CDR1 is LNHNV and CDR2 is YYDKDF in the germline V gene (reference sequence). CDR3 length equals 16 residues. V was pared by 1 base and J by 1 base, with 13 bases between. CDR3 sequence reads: CATSRVRAESQETQYF. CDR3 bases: TGTGCCACCAGCAGAGTAAGGGCGGAGTCCCAAGAGACCCAGTACTTC. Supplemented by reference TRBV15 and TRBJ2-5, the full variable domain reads DAMVIQNPRYQVTQFGKPVTLSCSQTLNHNVMYWYQQKSSQAPKLLFHYYDKDFNNEADTPDNFQSRRPNTSFCFLDIRSPGLGDTAMYLCATSRVRAESQETQYFGPGTRLLVL.

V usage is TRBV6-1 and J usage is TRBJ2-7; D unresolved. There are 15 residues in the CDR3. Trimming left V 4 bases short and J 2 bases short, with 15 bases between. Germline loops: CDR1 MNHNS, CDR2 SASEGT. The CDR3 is CASSAPILQAYEQYF. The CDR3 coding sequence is TGTGCCAGCAGTGCCCCAATCTTGCAGGCCTACGAGCAGTACTTC.

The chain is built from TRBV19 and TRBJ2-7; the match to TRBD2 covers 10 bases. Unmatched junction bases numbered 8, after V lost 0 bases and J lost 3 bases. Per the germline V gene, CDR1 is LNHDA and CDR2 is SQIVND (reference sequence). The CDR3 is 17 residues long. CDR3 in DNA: TGTGCCAGTAGTATAGATCTAGCGGGAGTGGGTTGCTACGAGCAGTACTTC. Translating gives CASSIDLAGVGCYEQYF. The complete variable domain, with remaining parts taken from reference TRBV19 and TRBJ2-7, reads DGGITQSPKYLFRKEGQNVTLSCEQNLNHDAMYWYRQDPGQGLRLIYYSQIVNDFQKGDIAEGYSVSREKKESFPLTVTSAQKNPTAFYLCASSIDLAGVGCYEQYFGPGTRLTVT.

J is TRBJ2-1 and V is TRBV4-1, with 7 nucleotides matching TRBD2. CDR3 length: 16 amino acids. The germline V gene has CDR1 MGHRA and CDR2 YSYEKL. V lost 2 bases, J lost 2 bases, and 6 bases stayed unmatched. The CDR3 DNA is TGCGCCAGCAGCCAAACGGGACTACCGCCCTACAATGAGCAGTTCTTC. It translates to CASSQTGLPPYNEQFF.

The CDR3 loop reads CASIGAGTYEQYF. CDR3 sequence (DNA): TGCGCCAGCATTGGGGCAGGGACCTACGAGCAGTACTTC. The V gene is TRBV10-2, the J gene TRBJ2-7; D may be TRBD1 (5 bases). Germline CDR1 and CDR2: WSHSY and SAAADI. Trimming removed 7 bases at V and 2 bases at J, with 12 bases between. CDR3 length: 13 amino acids.

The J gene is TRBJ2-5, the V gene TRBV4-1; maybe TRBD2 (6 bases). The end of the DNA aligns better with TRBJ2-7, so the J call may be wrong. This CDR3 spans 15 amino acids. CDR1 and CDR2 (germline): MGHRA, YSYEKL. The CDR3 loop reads CASSQDPGVGYEQYF. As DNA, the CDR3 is TGCGCCAGCAGCCAAGACCCGGGGGTCGGCTACGAGCAGTACTTC.

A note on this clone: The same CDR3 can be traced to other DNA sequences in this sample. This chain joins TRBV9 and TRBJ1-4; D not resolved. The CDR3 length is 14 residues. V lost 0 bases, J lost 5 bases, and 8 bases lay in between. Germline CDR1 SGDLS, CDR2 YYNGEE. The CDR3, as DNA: TGTGCCAGCAGCGTAGCTGGCGGGAATGAAAAACTGTTTTTT. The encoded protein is CASSVAGGNEKLFF.

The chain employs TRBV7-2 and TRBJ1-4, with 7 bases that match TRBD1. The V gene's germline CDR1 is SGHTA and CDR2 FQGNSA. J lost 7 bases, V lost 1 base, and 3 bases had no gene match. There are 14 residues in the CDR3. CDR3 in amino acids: CASSLVGGIEKLFF. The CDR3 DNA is TGTGCCAGCAGCTTAGTAGGGGGCATTGAAAAACTGTTTTTT. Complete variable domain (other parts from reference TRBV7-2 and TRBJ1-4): GAGVSQSPSNKVTEKGKDVELRCDPISGHTALYWYRQSLGQGLEFLIYFQGNSAPDKSGLPSDRFSAERTGGSVSTLTIQRTQQEDSAVYLCASSLVGGIEKLFFGSGTQLSVL.

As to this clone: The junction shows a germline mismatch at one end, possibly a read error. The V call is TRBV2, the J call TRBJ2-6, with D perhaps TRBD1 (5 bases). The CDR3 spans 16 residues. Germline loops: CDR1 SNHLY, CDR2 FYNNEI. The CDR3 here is CASSTDSVSGANILTF. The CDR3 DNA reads TGTGCCAGCAGTACAGACAGCGTATCTGGGGCCAACATCCTGACTTTC.

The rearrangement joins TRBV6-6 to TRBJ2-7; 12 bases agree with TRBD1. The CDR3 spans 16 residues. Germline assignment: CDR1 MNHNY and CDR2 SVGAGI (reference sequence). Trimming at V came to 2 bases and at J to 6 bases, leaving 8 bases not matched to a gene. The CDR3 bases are TGTGCCAGCAGTTACAGGCTCGGGACAGGGGGCCCCGAGCAGTACTTC. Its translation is CASSYRLGTGGPEQYF.

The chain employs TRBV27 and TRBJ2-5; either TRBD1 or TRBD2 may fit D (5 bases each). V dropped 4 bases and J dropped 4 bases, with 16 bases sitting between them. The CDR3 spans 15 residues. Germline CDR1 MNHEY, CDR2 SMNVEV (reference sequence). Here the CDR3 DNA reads TGTGCCAGCAGTTACTCAGCGGTAGGGGTAGAGACCCAGTACTTC. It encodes CASSYSAVGVETQYF.

CDR3 amino acids: CASSFRGDGGYTF. The CDR3 DNA reads as TGTGCCAGCAGTTTTCGGGGAGACGGGGGCTACACCTTC. This chain connects TRBV27 to TRBJ1-2; D not certain. V lost 3 bases and J 8 bases, leaving 13 bases between the germline ends. The CDR3 totals 13 residues. In germline, CDR1 is MNHEY, CDR2 SMNVEV (reference sequence).

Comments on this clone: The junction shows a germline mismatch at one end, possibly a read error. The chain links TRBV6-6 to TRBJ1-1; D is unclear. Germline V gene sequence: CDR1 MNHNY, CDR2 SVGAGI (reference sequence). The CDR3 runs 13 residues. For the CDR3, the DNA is TGTGCCAGCAATCATTTCACGAACGCTGAAGCTTTCTTT. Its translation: CASNHFTNAEAFF.